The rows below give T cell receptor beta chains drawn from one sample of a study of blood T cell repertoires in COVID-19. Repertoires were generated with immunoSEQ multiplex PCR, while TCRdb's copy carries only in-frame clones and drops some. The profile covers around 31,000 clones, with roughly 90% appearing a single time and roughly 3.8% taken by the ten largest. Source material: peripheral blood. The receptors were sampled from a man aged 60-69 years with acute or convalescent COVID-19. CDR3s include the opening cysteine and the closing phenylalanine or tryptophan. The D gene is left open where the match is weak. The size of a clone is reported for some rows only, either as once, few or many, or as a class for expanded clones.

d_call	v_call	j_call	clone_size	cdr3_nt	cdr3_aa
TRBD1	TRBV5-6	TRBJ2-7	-	TGTGCCAGCAGGCGGGACAGGGGATCCTACGAGCAGTACTTC	CASRRDRGSYEQYF
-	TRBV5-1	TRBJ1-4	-	TGCGCCAGCAGCTTGTCAAGGGGGGGCACTAATGAAAAACTGTTTTTT	CASSLSRGGTNEKLFF
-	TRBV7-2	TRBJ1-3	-	TGTGCCAGCAGCTTAGGTCAGGCTGGAAACACCATATATTTT	CASSLGQAGNTIYF
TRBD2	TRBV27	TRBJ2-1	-	TGTGCCAGCAGTTTATCGAGGGGAGGGGAGCAGTTCTTC	CASSLSRGGEQFF
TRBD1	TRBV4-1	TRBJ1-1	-	TGCGCCAGCAGCCAGGGACAGGGGGCTATCCAGAACACTGAAGCTTTCTTT	CASSQGQGAIQNTEAFF
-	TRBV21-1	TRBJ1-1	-	TGTGCCAGCGGAATGACAGCGAACACTGAAGCTTTCTTT	CASGMTANTEAFF
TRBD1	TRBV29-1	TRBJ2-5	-	TGCAGCGTGACGGACAGGATCGGAGAGACCCAGTACTTC	CSVTDRIGETQYF
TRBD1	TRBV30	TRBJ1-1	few	TGTGCCTGGGACAGGGGGAACACTGAAGCTTTCTTT	CAWDRGNTEAFF
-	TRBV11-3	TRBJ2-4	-	TGTGCCAGCAGTCGTAACAGGGAGCCGGGCATTCAGTACTTC	CASSRNREPGIQYF
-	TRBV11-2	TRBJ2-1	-	TGTGCCAGCAGCTTAGAATCAGCGAGCTCCTACAATGAGCAGTTCTTC	CASSLESASSYNEQFF
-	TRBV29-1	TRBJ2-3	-	TGCAGCGGTCGGGGCGGGAATACAGATACGCAGTATTTT	CSGRGGNTDTQYF
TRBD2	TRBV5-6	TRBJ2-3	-	TGTGCCAGCAGCTTGGCCCTTAGCGGGAGGGCCGATACGCAGTATTTT	CASSLALSGRADTQYF
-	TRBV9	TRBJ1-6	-	TGTGCCAGCAGCCCCGACCACCGGACTGACCGTGACCTCCACTTT	CASSPDHRTDRDLHF
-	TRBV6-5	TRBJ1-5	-	TGTGCCACCCTCGGTGCGGGGGGCAATCAGCCCCAGCATTTT	CATLGAGGNQPQHF
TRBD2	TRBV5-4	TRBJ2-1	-	TGTGCCAGCAGCTTGTCCCTCCTAGCGGGAGAGAACAATGAGCAGTTCTTC	CASSLSLLAGENNEQFF
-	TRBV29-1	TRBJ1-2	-	TGCAGCGTCAGAGAAGGGTTTCGGACAGCTAACTATGGCTACACCTTC	CSVREGFRTANYGYTF
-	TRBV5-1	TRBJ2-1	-	TGCGCCAGCAGCTTGGTAGAGTACAATGAGCAGTTCTTC	CASSLVEYNEQFF
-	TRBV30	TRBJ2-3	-	TGTGCCTGGAGTGTAGGGGTGAGCACAGATACGCAGTATTTT	CAWSVGVSTDTQYF
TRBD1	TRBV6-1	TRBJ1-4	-	TGTGCCAGCAGTGAAGAAATGAACAGGGGGAATGAAAAACTGTTTTTT	CASSEEMNRGNEKLFF
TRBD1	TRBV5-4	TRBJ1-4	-	TGTGCCAGCAGCTGGAAGGGGACAGGCGGAAATGAAAAACTGTTTTTT	CASSWKGTGGNEKLFF